Following are 6 T cell receptor beta chains from one sample sequenced in a study of blood T cell repertoires in COVID-19. Clones were sequenced by immunoSEQ multiplex PCR, and TCRdb holds only the in-frame ones, with some missing. The table records around 230,000 clones, almost 85% of them present only once. The sequencing sample was made of PBMCs or T cells enriched from blood (not recorded which). Every receptor here comes from a man aged 40-49 years who had recovered from COVID-19.

The genes are TRBV30 and TRBJ1-3; D might be TRBD1 (5 bases). Per the germline V gene, CDR1 is GTSNPN and CDR2 is SVGIG (reference sequence). Trimming left V 1 base short and J 0 bases short, with 10 bases between. This CDR3 has 15 residues. CDR3 coding DNA: TGTGCCTGGAGTGCGACAGCCGTCTCTGGAAACACCATATATTTT. This translates into CAWSATAVSGNTIYF.

This chain joins TRBV19 and TRBJ1-2, with D unresolved. Germline V gene sequence: CDR1 LNHDA, CDR2 SQIVND (reference sequence). V gave up 5 bases and J gave up 4 bases, with 14 bases separating them. The CDR3 has 14 residues. The CDR3 sequence is CASSRPRGLYGYTF. CDR3 DNA sequence: TGTGCCAGTAGTCGCCCCCGAGGTCTCTATGGCTACACCTTC.

This rearrangement joins TRBV5-5 to TRBJ1-5; TRBD1 is a possible D gene (5 bases). V was pared by 4 bases and J by 2 bases, with 7 bases between. Germline CDR1 is SGHKS and CDR2 is YYEKEE (reference sequence). The CDR3 has 13 amino acids. The CDR3 region is CASSLQGNQPQHF. For the CDR3, the DNA is TGTGCCAGCAGCCTACAGGGCAATCAGCCCCAGCATTTT.

This clone is a singleton in its sample. The CDR3 DNA is TGTGCCAGCAGCCAAGGGGCAGCCACAAGCTATGGCTACACCTTC. Its protein is CASSQGAATSYGYTF. This chain uses TRBV3-1 (or the pseudogene TRBV3-2) with TRBJ1-2; D gene unclear. Per the germline V gene, CDR1 is LGHDT and CDR2 is YNNKEL (reference sequence). CDR3 size: 15 residues. Trimming shortened V by 1 base and J by 4 bases, and 13 bases separated the two germline ends.

The chain has TRBV19 and TRBJ2-7, with D possibly being TRBD1 (6 bases). CDR1 and CDR2 from the germline V gene are LNHDA and SQIVND (reference sequence). This CDR3 has 14 amino acids. Trimming took off 3 bases at V and 3 bases at J, with 12 bases between the two ends. CDR3 nucleotide sequence: TGTGCCAGTAGTATCCGACAGGAGGTCTACGAGCAGTACTTC. It yields the protein CASSIRQEVYEQYF.

This chain joins TRBV2 and TRBJ2-3, with 9 bases fitting TRBD2. This CDR3 is built from 14 residues. Per germline, CDR1 SNHLY and CDR2 FYNNEI. J gave up 4 bases and V 5 bases, and 4 bases lay outside the gene matches. CDR3 in amino acids: CASSTVAGADTQYF. CDR3 nucleotides: TGTGCCAGCAGTACAGTAGCGGGAGCAGATACGCAGTATTTT.